The sequence of this T cell receptor beta chain was determined in a study of blood T cell repertoires in COVID-19. Trimming took 0 bases from V and 0 from J, leaving 18 bases between them. The CDR3 consists of 18 residues. Germline-derived CDR1 and CDR2 are LGHNT and FRNRAP. Original methodology: Cell counts per sample came from amplifying reference gene primers. Assay used: immunoSEQ multiplex PCR; TCRdb lists only in-frame clones, some missing. That table gives V, J and clone size, and the DNA gave D and trimming. The sample consists of approximately 11,000 clones, 87% of them appearing once. The chain links TRBV12-5 to TRBJ2-7, with D perhaps matching TRBD1 (6 bases). This receptor was obtained from a young man with active or convalescent COVID-19. Sequenced material: peripheral blood. The CDR3 sequence: CASGLVRNVGASSYEQYV. The CDR3 DNA follows: TGTGCTAGTGGTTTGGTACGTAATGTGGGGGCCAGCTCCTACGAGCAGTACGTC.